These 24 T cell receptor beta chains were sequenced from one sample in a study of shared clonotypes between healthy human individuals (TCRdb year 2020). Receptor amplification or capture employed the immunoSEQ multiplex PCR assay. This immuneACCESS table, as held by TCRdb, lists in-frame sequences with V and J called but not all clones. Of the missing ones, under half trace to an unresolved V gene in checked studies; the others have no known cause. Present in this sample are approximately 2,000,000 clones, roughly 90% of which were seen just once. 0.37% of the sample is taken by the ten largest. What was sequenced was naive CD4+ T cells from PBMCs. The intended sense of this specimen's cell subset or site label: CD45RA+ positively selected. All receptors come from a man aged 18 to 35 in good health. Some clones in this sample may be carry-over from other donors' samples.

The table lists this clone with a count of one. The V and J genes are TRBV2 and TRBJ1-2, with D possibly being TRBD1 (5 bases). The CDR3 is 13 amino acids. Between the trimmed V and J ends, which lost 3 bases and 7 bases, there was a span of 12 bases. CDR1 is SNHLY, CDR2 FYNNEI, per germline. The CDR3 DNA reads TGTGCCAGCAGTGAGATAGGGGTAGCTGGCTACACCTTC. It codes for CASSEIGVAGYTF.

The rearrangement uses TRBV7-2 and TRBJ2-5; tentatively, D is TRBD1 (6 bases). V shed 5 bases and J shed 3 bases, with 13 bases lying between them. This CDR3 is 14 amino acids long. The germline CDR1 and CDR2 sequences are SGHTA and FQGNSA. Here the CDR3 DNA reads TGTGCCAGCAGCCACGCCGGGACAAAAGAGACCCAGTACTTC. The encoded protein is CASSHAGTKETQYF.

This chain links TRBV5-1 with TRBJ1-2; tentative D call: TRBD1 (5 bases). CDR3 size: 15 residues. V was clipped by 2 bases and J by 5 bases, with 16 bases between them. Germline CDR1 SGHRS, CDR2 YFSETQ. The CDR3 DNA follows: TGCGCCAGCAGCTTAGGGACGGCGGAGGGTTATGGCTACACCTTC. Translation gives CASSLGTAEGYGYTF.

J is TRBJ2-3 and V is TRBV5-6, with D maybe TRBD2 (6 bases). CDR1 SGHDT and CDR2 YYEEEE come from the germline V gene. CDR3 length: 16 residues. The ends were cut back, 2 bases at V and 5 bases at J, with 18 bases in the middle. CDR3 DNA: TGTGCCAGCAGCTTCTGGGCGGGAAATGGCGGAGATACGCAGTATTTT. Amino acid sequence: CASSFWAGNGGDTQYF.

This chain links TRBV19 with TRBJ1-3; D is unresolved. Trimming removed 1 base at V and 0 bases at J, with 10 bases between. CDR3 size: 16 residues. CDR1 and CDR2 from the germline V gene are LNHDA and SQIVND (reference sequence). CDR3 DNA sequence: TGTGCCAGTAGTATAGCCTTCGCCGGCTCTGGAAACACCATATATTTT. As protein: CASSIAFAGSGNTIYF. Supplemented by reference TRBV19 and TRBJ1-3, the full variable domain reads DGGITQSPKYLFRKEGQNVTLSCEQNLNHDAMYWYRQDPGQGLRLIYYSQIVNDFQKGDIAEGYSVSREKKESFPLTVTSAQKNPTAFYLCASSIAFAGSGNTIYFGEGSWLTVV.

This rearrangement joins TRBV28 to TRBJ2-1; D is uncertain. This CDR3 comprises 12 residues. Germline CDR1 MDHEN, CDR2 SYDVKM. The V and J ends lost 3 bases and 12 bases respectively, with 12 bases between them. The CDR3 sequence is CASSFSRRGQFF. The CDR3 DNA reads TGTGCCAGCAGTTTCTCGCGTCGTGGGCAGTTCTTC.

The chain employs TRBV10-3 and TRBJ2-5, with D perhaps given as TRBD1 or TRBD2 (5 bases each). CDR3 length: 13 residues. Germline CDR1 is ENHRY and CDR2 is SYGVKD. Trimming pared 6 bases from V and 1 base from J, leaving 9 bases between. CDR3 sequence: CAIRGTIQETQYF. CDR3 bases: TGTGCCATCAGAGGGACCATCCAAGAGACCCAGTACTTC.

The chain employs TRBV7-2 and TRBJ2-2; the match to TRBD2 covers 13 bases. The CDR3 runs 17 residues. The germline CDR1 and CDR2 sequences are SGHTA and FQGNSA. The V gene end was trimmed by 4 bases and the J gene end by 1 base; junction bases not matched to a gene: 3. The CDR3 DNA reads as TGTGCCAGCAGCTCCAGACTAGCGGGAGGGAACACCGGGGAGCTGTTTTTT. The encoded protein is CASSSRLAGGNTGELFF. Looking up the rest from reference TRBV7-2 and TRBJ2-2 gives the full variable domain: GAGVSQSPSNKVTEKGKDVELRCDPISGHTALYWYRQSLGQGLEFLIYFQGNSAPDKSGLPSDRFSAERTGGSVSTLTIQRTQQEDSAVYLCASSSRLAGGNTGELFFGEGSRLTVL.

The chain employs TRBV7-9 and TRBJ2-2; 9 nucleotides agree with TRBD1. The CDR3 runs to 15 residues. V trimming: 5 bases; J trimming: 3 bases; junction bases outside the gene matches: 4. CDR1 and CDR2 from the germline V gene are SEHNR and FQNEAQ (reference sequence). The chain's CDR3 is CASSATGGYTGELFF. DNA of the CDR3: TGTGCCAGCAGCGCGACAGGGGGGTACACCGGGGAGCTGTTTTTT.

This clone was seen only a few times. Distinct nucleotide sequences in the sample also encode this CDR3. The genes are TRBV29-1 and TRBJ1-4; perhaps TRBD1 as D (6 bases). The CDR3 covers 12 residues. Germline V gene data show CDR1 as SQVTM and CDR2 as ANQGSEA. V was trimmed by 4 bases and J by 5 bases, leaving 8 bases between them. The CDR3 sequence is CSVAGGNEKLFF. The CDR3 DNA reads TGCAGCGTTGCTGGGGGCAATGAAAAACTGTTTTTT. Filled out from reference TRBV29-1 and TRBJ1-4, the complete variable domain reads SAVISQKPSRDICQRGTSLTIQCQVDSQVTMMFWYRQQPGQSLTLIATANQGSEATYESGFVIDKFPISRPNLTFSTLTVSNMSPEDSSIYLCSVAGGNEKLFFGSGTQLSVL.

V gene TRBV5-1 combines with J gene TRBJ2-5; D could derive from TRBD1 or TRBD2 (5 bases each). Germline lookup yields CDR1 SGHRS and CDR2 YFSETQ. V was cut by 1 base and J by 5 bases, with 12 bases left in between. The CDR3 is made up of 14 amino acids. CDR3 nucleotides: TGCGCCAGCAGCTTGTATGAGGGGTCGGAGACCCAGTACTTC. It yields the protein CASSLYEGSETQYF.

This chain connects TRBV10-2 to TRBJ2-7; 11 bases match TRBD2. Germline V gene data show CDR1 as WSHSY and CDR2 as SAAADI. The ends lost 4 bases at V and 2 bases at J; junction bases unmatched: 13. This CDR3 contains 18 residues. This chain's CDR3 is CASSGVPGLAEIPYEQYF. The CDR3 bases are TGCGCCAGCAGTGGCGTCCCGGGACTAGCGGAGATACCCTACGAGCAGTACTTC.

This chain joins TRBV4-2 and TRBJ2-1; weak D call: TRBD2 (6 bases). The V gene's germline CDR1 is LGHNA and CDR2 YNFKEQ. The CDR3 consists of 17 residues. V dropped 0 bases and J dropped 2 bases, with 14 bases sitting between them. The CDR3 sequence is CASSQDTMVAAYNEQFF. CDR3 nucleotides: TGTGCCAGCAGCCAAGATACGATGGTAGCGGCCTACAATGAGCAGTTCTTC.

The CDR3 nucleotides are TGTGCCAGCAGCTACGGCGGCGGGGGGGATACGCAGTATTTT. Its protein product is CASSYGGGGDTQYF. V gene TRBV7-8 combines with J gene TRBJ2-3; 8 positions agree with TRBD2. The V gene end was trimmed by 4 bases and the J gene end by 6 bases; junction bases not matched to a gene: 6. This CDR3 is built from 14 residues. Germline V gene lookup returns CDR1 SGHVS and CDR2 FQNEAQ.

The genes are TRBV29-1 and TRBJ2-7, with 12 bases that match TRBD1. This CDR3 has 13 residues. Germline V gene sequence: CDR1 SQVTM, CDR2 ANQGSEA. J was trimmed by 4 bases and V by 6 bases; bases with no gene match: 4. The CDR3 DNA reads TGCAGCGTCGGGGGACAGGGGGCTTACGAGCAGTACTTC. Its protein is CSVGGQGAYEQYF.

This clone was observed a handful of times. The chain links TRBV30 to TRBJ2-2, with 7 bases fitting TRBD1. The CDR3 is 15 residues long. J lost 1 base, V lost 0 bases, and 2 bases had no gene match. Germline lookup yields CDR1 GTSNPN and CDR2 SVGIG (reference sequence). CDR3 protein: CAWSVGGLNTGELFF. The CDR3 DNA follows: TGTGCCTGGAGTGTAGGGGGCTTGAACACCGGGGAGCTGTTTTTT.

The chain couples TRBV7-2 to TRBJ2-7; the match to TRBD2 covers 16 bases. This CDR3 contains 15 residues. Germline lookup yields CDR1 SGHTA and CDR2 FQGNSA. After removal of 5 bases from V and 8 bases from J, the junction contained 6 bases not matched to a gene. DNA of the CDR3: TGTGCCAGCAGCCCGGGACTAGCGGGGGGGATACAGCAGTACTTC. Translation gives CASSPGLAGGIQQYF.

This clone came up a few times. At the DNA level, this CDR3 is encoded by other sequences in the same sample as well. The CDR3, as DNA: TGCAGCGTTGGTGGTGTGCTGAACACTGAAGCTTTCTTT. It is translated as CSVGGVLNTEAFF. The rearrangement uses TRBV29-1 and TRBJ1-1, with no clear D. The CDR3 is 13 amino acids. Germline V gene sequence: CDR1 SQVTM, CDR2 ANQGSEA. Trimming took off 4 bases at V and 0 bases at J, with 9 bases between the two ends.

CDR3 protein: CSARHSGGETQYF. CDR3 DNA: TGCAGCGCCAGACATTCTGGTGGCGAGACCCAGTACTTC. This chain joins TRBV29-1 and TRBJ2-5; D remains unclear. V was cut by 7 bases and J by 5 bases, with 17 bases left in between. The CDR3 runs 13 residues. In germline, CDR1 is SQVTM, CDR2 ANQGSEA.

This clone was counted a single time. The chain links TRBV5-1 to TRBJ2-7, with D possibly matching TRBD1 (6 bases). The CDR3 runs to 15 residues. V gave up 1 base and J gave up 5 bases, with 16 bases separating them. Germline-derived CDR1 and CDR2 are SGHRS and YFSETQ. The CDR3 spells CASSLSPGVPHEQYF. DNA for the CDR3: TGCGCCAGCAGCTTGAGTCCAGGGGTCCCCCACGAGCAGTACTTC.

This clone has only one observation. The V gene is TRBV7-9, the J gene TRBJ1-3; D not resolved. Germline CDR1 SEHNR, CDR2 FQNEAQ (reference sequence). The CDR3 totals 15 residues. Trimming removed 5 bases at V and 0 bases at J, with 11 bases between. This CDR3 reads CASSPRPGSGNTIYF. The CDR3 nucleotides read TGTGCCAGCAGCCCAAGACCCGGCTCTGGAAACACCATATATTTT.

This sequence joins TRBV19 and TRBJ2-1, with 9 bases aligning to TRBD2. J lost 4 bases, V lost 5 bases, and 9 bases had no gene match. Germline V lookup: CDR1 LNHDA, CDR2 SQIVND (reference sequence). The CDR3 is made up of 16 amino acids. The CDR3 reads CASSVLGGRVYNEQFF. For the CDR3, the DNA is TGTGCCAGTAGTGTTCTGGGCGGGAGGGTATACAATGAGCAGTTCTTC. The variable domain in full, completed from reference TRBV19 and TRBJ2-1, reads DGGITQSPKYLFRKEGQNVTLSCEQNLNHDAMYWYRQDPGQGLRLIYYSQIVNDFQKGDIAEGYSVSREKKESFPLTVTSAQKNPTAFYLCASSVLGGRVYNEQFFGPGTRLTVL.

The chain recombines TRBV4-1 with TRBJ2-1; 9 bases map to TRBD2. The germline V gene has CDR1 MGHRA and CDR2 YSYEKL. Unmatched junction bases numbered 3, after V lost 4 bases and J lost 2 bases. The CDR3 sequence is 15 residues long. CDR3 residues: CASSLLAGPYNEQFF. CDR3 bases: TGCGCCAGCAGCCTCCTAGCGGGACCCTACAATGAGCAGTTCTTC.

The V call is TRBV14, the J call TRBJ2-1, with D perhaps matching TRBD1 (5 bases). Trimming took off 4 bases at V and 7 bases at J, with 14 bases between the two ends. Germline CDR1 is SGHDN and CDR2 is FVKESK. CDR3 length equals 14 residues. CDR3 protein: CASSPRQIQNEQFF. CDR3 sequence (DNA): TGTGCCAGCAGCCCACGACAGATCCAAAATGAGCAGTTCTTC.